The 16 T cell receptor beta chains reported below all come from one sample, sequenced in a study of identical twins. TCRdb used MiXCR to reprocess the 5' RACE reads, holding one entry per CDR3 protein. The sample lists 700,000 or so distinct CDR3 sequences; under 9% were seen once. This same sample was also taken into another study, of yellow fever vaccine responses in identical twins.

The sequenced sample was PBMCs. The receptors stem from a woman aged 18-29 years in good health.

This chain joins TRBV30 and TRBJ2-2; tentatively, D is TRBD1 or TRBD2 (5 bases each). The V end lost 7 bases, the J end lost 5 bases, and 14 bases lay between the germline ends. This CDR3 is built from 13 residues. CDR1 is GTSNPN, CDR2 SVGIG, per germline (reference sequence). The CDR3 DNA follows: TGTGCCTTTCCCACATGGGGGACCGGGGAGCTGTTTTTT. Translating gives CAFPTWGTGELFF.

There are many counts of this clonotype. The chain uses TRBV12-3 or TRBV12-4 and TRBJ2-1, with 8 bases identical to TRBD1. V lost 2 bases to trimming and J lost 4 bases; unmatched junction nucleotides: 7. This CDR3 is 16 amino acids long. CDR3 protein: CASSLRPDRVYNEQFF. CDR3 nucleotides: TGTGCCAGCAGTTTAAGGCCGGACAGGGTTTACAATGAGCAGTTCTTC.

This clonotype was found many times. The chain links TRBV5-1 to TRBJ2-7; the D is unclear. Germline V gene lookup returns CDR1 SGHRS and CDR2 YFSETQ. V gave up 3 bases and J gave up 4 bases, with 11 bases separating them. CDR3 length: 13 amino acids. CDR3 sequence (DNA): TGCGCCAGCAGCTATACCACCGGTTACGAGCAGTACTTC. Amino acid sequence: CASSYTTGYEQYF.

This clonotype came up a few times. The gene calls are TRBV5-1 and TRBJ2-5; D may be TRBD2 (5 bases). CDR1 SGHRS and CDR2 YFSETQ come from the germline V gene. Deletions cut 3 bases from V and 5 bases from J, with 14 bases between. This CDR3 has 14 residues. The CDR3 DNA sequence: TGCGCCAGCAGCTACGGGGATCCGGGGGAGACCCAGTACTTC. Translation gives CASSYGDPGETQYF.

This clonotype came up many times. The chain recombines TRBV12-3 or TRBV12-4 with TRBJ1-2; 9 bases are shared with TRBD1. Losses at the gene ends were 2 bases for V and 4 bases for J; bases not matched to a gene: 11. The CDR3 totals 17 residues. CDR3 coding DNA: TGTGCCAGCAGTTTAATAATGGGACAGGGTGGGACCTATGGCTACACCTTC. Translating it yields CASSLIMGQGGTYGYTF.

This clonotype has a count of ten or more. This chain joins TRBV10-3 and TRBJ2-1; 9 bases fit TRBD1. CDR1 is ENHRY and CDR2 is SYGVKD in the germline V gene. This CDR3 contains 14 residues. V lost 4 bases, J lost 8 bases, and 6 bases stayed unmatched. The CDR3 loop reads CAISVTGGIDEQFF. The CDR3 DNA sequence: TGTGCCATCAGTGTCACAGGGGGCATCGATGAGCAGTTCTTC.

Only a few counts were recorded for this clonotype. The chain has TRBV19 and TRBJ2-7; TRBD1 aligns across 7 bases. CDR1 is LNHDA, CDR2 SQIVND, per germline (reference sequence). CDR3 size: 15 residues. V lost 4 bases, J lost 3 bases, and 9 bases stayed unmatched. The CDR3 region has the DNA TGTGCCAGTAGTACTAATTTGGGACAGAACTACGAGCAGTACTTC. It translates to CASSTNLGQNYEQYF. The entire variable domain, with the rest obtained from reference TRBV19 and TRBJ2-7, is as follows: DGGITQSPKYLFRKEGQNVTLSCEQNLNHDAMYWYRQDPGQGLRLIYYSQIVNDFQKGDIAEGYSVSREKKESFPLTVTSAQKNPTAFYLCASSTNLGQNYEQYFGPGTRLTVT.

This clonotype has a count of ten or more. This chain uses TRBV5-1 with TRBJ2-5; the D gene is possibly TRBD1 (5 bases). V gave up 0 bases and J gave up 2 bases, with 8 bases separating them. The CDR3 length is 14 residues. Germline V gene data show CDR1 as SGHRS and CDR2 as YFSETQ. The CDR3 sequence is CASSLGQKQETQYF. The CDR3 nucleotides read TGCGCCAGCAGCTTGGGACAGAAACAAGAGACCCAGTACTTC.

In nucleotides, the CDR3 is TGTGCCAGCAGTCACAGGGGGCTCGAGGAGACCCAGTACTTC. Its protein product is CASSHRGLEETQYF. V and J are TRBV12-3 or TRBV12-4 and TRBJ2-5, with 9 positions matching TRBD1. The CDR3 covers 14 residues. Trimming took 5 bases from V and 5 from J; bases not matched to a gene: 6.

This clonotype has only a few counts. The V and J genes are TRBV28 and TRBJ1-1; 7 nucleotides align to TRBD1. CDR3 length: 16 amino acids. V lost 3 bases to trimming and J lost 0 bases; unmatched junction nucleotides: 7. CDR1 and CDR2 (germline): MDHEN, SYDVKM. The CDR3 bases are TGTGCCAGCAGTTTCCCCGGGACAGTGATGAACACTGAAGCTTTCTTT. This gives the protein CASSFPGTVMNTEAFF.

The chain has TRBV24-1 and TRBJ2-5, with D perhaps TRBD1 (6 bases). Germline CDR1 is KGHDR and CDR2 is SFDVKD. The ends were cut back, 2 bases at V and 5 bases at J, with 8 bases in the middle. The CDR3 runs 13 residues. CDR3 in DNA: TGTGCCACCAGTGATTGGACAGTGGAGACCCAGTACTTC. It is translated as CATSDWTVETQYF.

The CDR3: CASSPTRGQGIYEQYF. CDR3 in DNA: TGTGCCAGCAGCCCCACCCGGGGACAGGGGATCTACGAGCAGTACTTC. V is TRBV7-9 and J is TRBJ2-7; 10 positions agree with TRBD1. This CDR3 spans 16 amino acids. The V gene's germline CDR1 is SEHNR and CDR2 FQNEAQ (reference sequence). The junction had 10 bases not matched to a gene; V was cut back by 5 bases and J by 3 bases.

The chain recombines TRBV4-1 with TRBJ2-7; unclear D gene. CDR1 MGHRA and CDR2 YSYEKL come from the germline V gene. This CDR3 has 14 amino acids. V shed 1 base and J shed 0 bases, with 7 bases lying between them. The CDR3 nucleotides are TGCGCCAGCAGCCAAGCGATTAGCTCCTACGAGCAGTACTTC. Translation gives CASSQAISSYEQYF.

The chain employs TRBV3-1 and TRBJ2-3, with 7 bases that match TRBD1. Germline CDR1 reads LGHDT; CDR2 reads YNNKEL (reference sequence). V dropped 0 bases and J dropped 3; count of bases not matched to a gene: 6. The CDR3 runs to 16 residues. Here the CDR3 DNA reads TGTGCCAGCAGCCAAGATCTCAGGGGGTCAACAGATACGCAGTATTTT. Translating it yields CASSQDLRGSTDTQYF.

The table lists this clonotype with many counts. The chain recombines TRBV12-3 or TRBV12-4 with TRBJ1-1; 7 nucleotides agree with TRBD1. Losses at the gene ends were 6 bases for V and 4 bases for J; bases not matched to a gene: 8. The CDR3 runs to 14 residues. CDR3 nucleotides: TGTGCCAGCAGCCCTTTGCCAGGGGGCACTGAAGCTTTCTTT. This gives the protein CASSPLPGGTEAFF.

This clonotype was detected many times. This rearrangement joins TRBV9 to TRBJ2-1; 14 nucleotides line up with TRBD2. The V segment lost 5 bases and the J segment 8 bases; nucleotides outside the gene matches: 12. CDR1 is SGDLS and CDR2 is YYNGEE in the germline V gene. The CDR3 runs to 17 residues. The CDR3 DNA reads as TGTGCCAGCAGTTCCGGGACTAGCGGGAGTATTAGGGATGAGCAGTTCTTC. This translates into CASSSGTSGSIRDEQFF. Using reference TRBV9 and TRBJ2-1 for the parts outside the CDR3, the full variable domain is DSGVTQTPKHLITATGQRVTLRCSPRSGDLSVYWYQQSLDQGLQFLIQYYNGEERAKGNILERFSAQQFPDLHSELNLSSLELGDSALYFCASSSGTSGSIRDEQFFGPGTRLTVL.